This T cell receptor beta chain was retrieved from a study of T cell responses to AZD1222 COVID-19 vaccine. The germline V and J ends were trimmed by 7 bases and 2 bases, with 12 bases remaining between them. CDR1 is MNHEY and CDR2 is SVGAGI in the germline V gene. CDR3 length: 13 residues. The study, taken as a whole, reports: Researchers report vaccine-associated CD4 TCRs spanning spike, with dominance at 160-218 and 743-854.

Measured with immunoSEQ multiplex PCR; TCRdb has only the in-frame clones, and not every one. The table shows roughly 150,000 clones, with 90% occurring only once. As for this clone: Its antigen is unidentified.

This chain connects TRBV6-5 to TRBJ2-7, with a tentative D call TRBD1 (5 bases). The receptor was derived from an adult who received the AZD1222 COVID-19 vaccine. The source material was peripheral blood, sampled 28 days after the second AZD1222 dose. The CDR3 loop is CASTRTQTYEQYF. CDR3 nucleotide sequence: TGTGCCAGCACCCGGACACAGACCTACGAGCAGTACTTC.